This T cell receptor beta chain appears in the sequencing data of a study of CD8 T cells in Susac syndrome (dated by TCRdb to the late 2010s). As for the study more broadly: Of the Susac syndrome patients who were sequenced, roughly eight were in clinical remission while about 6 had clinically active disease. At blood withdrawal, Susac syndrome patients were either therapy-naive, taking corticosteroids (in some cases with IVIg as well), or taking IVIg alone. Repertoire sequencing was used to test whether CD8+ T cell activation and differentiation in Susac syndrome was antigen driven. CD8+ T cell repertoire clonality was compared between fewer than 13 healthy donors, approximately 14 Susac syndrome patients and approximately 16 multiple sclerosis patients.

RNA was extracted using the RNeasy kit, and roughly 0.5 to 1 ug of the RNA was reverse transcribed with random hexamers. The immunoSEQ multiplex PCR assay, which covers 54 Vbeta and 13 Jbeta segments, was used to amplify TCR beta CDR3 regions. Bias from PCR amplification was corrected by using a synthetic template baseline for primer optimization and for computational correction. As for how the authors treated the data: Reads were annotated to V, D and J genes per IMGT and analyzed with immunoSEQ Analyzer, keeping only productive sequences. To calculate clonality, Shannon entropy was normalized by log2 of the number of productive unique sequences and then subtracted from one. For each patient and control, public and private clones were evaluated among the 100 most prevalent clones. A clone was defined as Susac-specific if it was absent from the healthy and MS cohorts, from 1052 published viral clones and from other ImmuneACCESS disease sequences. TCRdb reprocessed the public reads (quality trimming at Q25 with fastp, clone calling with MiXCR) and kept in-frame beta chains. Each record represents a unique CDR3 protein, reported with the most common genes and DNA among its rows. For this entry, the V and J calls and clone size follow TCRdb and not the study's own pipeline. Present in this sample are more than 80,000 distinct CDR3 sequences, approximately 93% of which were seen just once. The ten largest clonotypes hold around 0.4% of the sample.

High-throughput TCR beta sequencing profiled peripheral blood CD8+ and CD4+ T cells from healthy donors, Susac syndrome patients and multiple sclerosis patients. The Susac syndrome patients fulfilled recently defined diagnostic criteria for definite or probable disease. CD8+ TEMRA cells were enriched by FACS, while bulk CD8+ and CD4+ T cells were purified by magnetic negative isolation. Blood was drawn into EDTA tubes, processed within 24 hours, and PBMCs were isolated by density gradient centrifugation. PBMCs intended for TCR sequencing were frozen in liquid nitrogen and were later thawed in a 37 degrees C water bath. A purity of at least 90% was achieved for sorted or isolated CD4+, CD8+ and CD8+ TEMRA cells. CDR3 length: 15 amino acids, cysteine to phenylalanine. The retained sequence is limited to the CDR3, 45 bases, with the frame set at the first base. The junction shows trimming of 5 bases on V and 7 bases on J, and the gene matches do not reach 3 bases of it. The germline V gene (reference sequence) supplies CDR1 MNHEY and CDR2 SMNVEV.

Concerning this clonotype itself: Its antigen target is currently unknown. Base qualities are not provided; no much larger clone lies one nucleotide away.

Results the study describes overall, beyond this receptor: The study acknowledged that relatively few individuals were included in the TCR sequencing and HLA analysis. About 15 Susac-specific public clones were identified in the total CD8+ repertoire, and several Susac-specific public clones were identified in the CD8+ TEMRA repertoire. Susac syndrome CD8+ repertoires showed clonal expansion, highest in CD8+ TEMRA cells and greater in clinically active than remitting patients.

This clonotype was obtained from a human donor with Susac syndrome. The chain is assembled from TRBV27 and TRBJ1-6; 12 bases in the junction line up with TRBD1. The material sequenced was CD8+ T cells from PBMCs. This receptor carries the CDR3 CASSPGTGGNSPLHF. The base sequence is TGTGCCAGCAGTCCAGGGACAGGGGGCAATTCACCCCTCCACTTT.